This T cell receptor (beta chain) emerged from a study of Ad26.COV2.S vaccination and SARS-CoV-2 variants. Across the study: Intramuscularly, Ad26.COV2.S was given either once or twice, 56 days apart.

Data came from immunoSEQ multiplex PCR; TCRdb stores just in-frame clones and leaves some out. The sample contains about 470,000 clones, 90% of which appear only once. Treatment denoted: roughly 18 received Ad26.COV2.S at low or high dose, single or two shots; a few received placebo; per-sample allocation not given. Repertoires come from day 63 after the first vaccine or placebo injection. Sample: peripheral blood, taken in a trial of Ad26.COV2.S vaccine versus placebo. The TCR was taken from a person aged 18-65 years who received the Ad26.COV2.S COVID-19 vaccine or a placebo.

CDR3 sequence (DNA): TGTGCCAGCAGACTCTCTTACAGGGGCAAGTATGAGCAGTTCTTC. It yields the protein CASRLSYRGKYEQFF. This chain uses TRBV28 with TRBJ2-1; 7 positions agree with TRBD1. Germline V gene lookup returns CDR1 MDHEN and CDR2 SYDVKM. The V gene end was trimmed by 6 bases and the J gene end by 8 bases; junction bases not matched to a gene: 13. This CDR3 region has 15 residues. The full variable domain, in which reference TRBV28 and TRBJ2-1 provide the parts outside the CDR3, is DVKVTQSSRYLVKRTGEKVFLECVQDMDHENMFWYRQDPGLGLRLIYFSYDVKMKEKGDIPEGYSVSREKKERFSLILESASTNQTSMYLCASRLSYRGKYEQFFGPGTRLTVL.